This T cell receptor beta chain was found in a study of spatial heterogeneity in lung cancer. This CDR3 spans 14 amino acids. The germline gives CDR1 SEHNR, CDR2 FQNEAQ (reference sequence). V was pared by 4 bases and J by 1 base, with 10 bases between. This clonotype was seen repeatedly, ten times or more. A unique molecular identifier was carried by every single TCR cDNA molecule. TCRdb itself ran the 5' RACE reads through MiXCR, one entry per CDR3 protein. The table records about 38,000 distinct CDR3 sequences, 7.5% of them present only once. Time point reported: sample taken at primary tumor resection. Whole RNA was taken from tumor, nontumor lung or frozen PBMC; it was then sequenced unsorted. More than 70 TRACERx patients with early, untreated non-small cell lung cancer donated samples.

The source material was PBMCs, sampled at surgery. This chain joins TRBV7-9 and TRBJ2-5; D might be TRBD2 (5 bases). The receptor was derived from a male donor with early-stage non-small cell lung cancer. DNA for the CDR3: TGTGCCAGCAGCTCCGCGGGTCGCCAAGAGACCCAGTACTTC. This sequence encodes CASSSAGRQETQYF.